The rows below give T cell receptor beta chains drawn from one sample of a study of OX40 agonist ivuxolimab in advanced cancers. Clones were read by immunoSEQ multiplex PCR, and TCRdb kept only the in-frame ones, dropping some. The sample lists about 48,000 clones; around nine tenths were seen once. Here the sequenced sample was CD4+ or CD8+ T cells sorted from blood, taken in a trial of the OX40 agonist ivuxolimab. The receptors stem from an adult with an advanced solid tumor such as melanoma, head and neck, liver or kidney cancer. Each CDR3 is given with its conserved first and last residue. The order of the fields is CDR3 DNA, CDR3 protein, clone size, CDR3 length, V gene, D gene, J gene. D genes are given only for firm matches. Clone size appears in some rows only: once, few, many, or a class for an expanded clone.

DNA: TGTGCCAGCAGTGAAGCTCACGGGGGGAAGGAGACCCAGTACTTC
CDR3: CASSEAHGGKETQYF
size: NA
length: 15
V: TRBV6-1
D: TRBD2
J: TRBJ2-5

DNA: TGTGCCAGCTCACCGGGACAGGGGATGGAGACTGAAGCTTTCTTT
CDR3: CASSPGQGMETEAFF
size: NA
length: 15
V: TRBV18
D: TRBD1
J: TRBJ1-1

DNA: TGTGCCAGCAGCTTGGACAGGGGGCCCGGCGAGCAGTACTTC
CDR3: CASSLDRGPGEQYF
size: NA
length: 14
V: TRBV13
D: TRBD1
J: TRBJ2-7

DNA: TGTGCCAGCAGATACCGACTAGCGGGGGGATACGAGCAGTACTTC
CDR3: CASRYRLAGGYEQYF
size: NA
length: 15
V: TRBV2
D: TRBD2
J: TRBJ2-7

DNA: TGTGCCAGTAGTATTCTGGGGGCCGGCTATGGCTACACCTTC
CDR3: CASSILGAGYGYTF
size: few
length: 14
V: TRBV19
D: NA
J: TRBJ1-2

DNA: TGTGCCAGCAGTTTATACGGGACAGGAGGGGCCAAAAACATTCAGTACTTC
CDR3: CASSLYGTGGAKNIQYF
size: NA
length: 17
V: TRBV27
D: TRBD1
J: TRBJ2-4

DNA: TGTGCCAGCAGTCTATACAGGGATTCACCCCTCCACTTT
CDR3: CASSLYRDSPLHF
size: NA
length: 13
V: TRBV2
D: NA
J: TRBJ1-6

DNA: TGCGCCAGCAGTCCGGAAGCGAACACCGGGGAGCTGTTTTTT
CDR3: CASSPEANTGELFF
size: once
length: 14
V: TRBV10-1
D: NA
J: TRBJ2-2

DNA: TGTGCCAGCAGTGAAGCATTAGACAGGGCGGGTCAGCCCCAGCATTTT
CDR3: CASSEALDRAGQPQHF
size: NA
length: 16
V: TRBV6-1
D: TRBD1
J: TRBJ1-5

DNA: TGTGCCAGCTCACCACGGTCCACCTCTGGAAACACCATATATTTT
CDR3: CASSPRSTSGNTIYF
size: once
length: 15
V: TRBV18
D: NA
J: TRBJ1-3

DNA: TGCGCCAGCAGCCGAGAAGAAAGACAGGGGGCGCTGAAAGAGACCCAGTACTTC
CDR3: CASSREERQGALKETQYF
size: NA
length: 18
V: TRBV5-1
D: TRBD1
J: TRBJ2-5

DNA: TGTGCCAGCTCACCAAGGGACATGACCGGCAATGAGCAGTTCTTC
CDR3: CASSPRDMTGNEQFF
size: NA
length: 15
V: TRBV18
D: NA
J: TRBJ2-1

DNA: TGTGCCAGCTCACCGGACAGAAGCTCCTACGAGCAGTACTTC
CDR3: CASSPDRSSYEQYF
size: few
length: 14
V: TRBV18
D: NA
J: TRBJ2-7

DNA: TGCGCCAGCAGCTTCGGCACCACCTTAACCTCTGGAAACACCATATATTTT
CDR3: CASSFGTTLTSGNTIYF
size: NA
length: 17
V: TRBV5-1
D: NA
J: TRBJ1-3

DNA: TGTGCCAGCTCACCACCTGCCCGCATGGATACGCAGTATTTT
CDR3: CASSPPARMDTQYF
size: NA
length: 14
V: TRBV18
D: NA
J: TRBJ2-3

DNA: TGTGCCAGCTCACCACCCATGACAGATACGCAGTATTTT
CDR3: CASSPPMTDTQYF
size: NA
length: 13
V: TRBV18
D: NA
J: TRBJ2-3

DNA: TGTGCCAGCAGCTTGCAGCGGGACTACAATGAGCAGTTCTTC
CDR3: CASSLQRDYNEQFF
size: few
length: 14
V: TRBV5-4
D: TRBD2
J: TRBJ2-1

DNA: TGCGCCAGCGGACAGGGTCAGGGGATGAACACTGAAGCTTTCTTT
CDR3: CASGQGQGMNTEAFF
size: NA
length: 15
V: TRBV5-1
D: TRBD1
J: TRBJ1-1

DNA: TGTGCCAGCAGCTCGGGGGGTCAAGAGACCCAGTACTTC
CDR3: CASSSGGQETQYF
size: NA
length: 13
V: TRBV7-3
D: TRBD2
J: TRBJ2-5

DNA: TGCGCCAGCAGCTTGGGTGGACAGGAAAATTCACCCCTCCACTTT
CDR3: CASSLGGQENSPLHF
size: NA
length: 15
V: TRBV5-1
D: TRBD1
J: TRBJ1-6

DNA: TGTGCCAGCAGTTACAAGGGACGGTCTATCGATGAGCAGTTCTTC
CDR3: CASSYKGRSIDEQFF
size: few
length: 15
V: TRBV6-5
D: NA
J: TRBJ2-1

DNA: TGTGCCAGCAGTTCTATACAGGGGGCCGGGGCCAACGTCCTGACTTTC
CDR3: CASSSIQGAGANVLTF
size: NA
length: 16
V: TRBV27
D: TRBD1
J: TRBJ2-6

DNA: TGCGCCAGCAGCTTGGAGACTAGCGGCCCGGGGACCCAGTACTTC
CDR3: CASSLETSGPGTQYF
size: NA
length: 15
V: TRBV5-1
D: TRBD2
J: TRBJ2-5

DNA: TGTGCCAGCAGTGAGGGCTGGGTGAGCAATCAGCCCCAGCATTTT
CDR3: CASSEGWVSNQPQHF
size: NA
length: 15
V: TRBV2
D: NA
J: TRBJ1-5

DNA: TGTGCTAGTGGTCTCGGTGGGCGAACTAATGAAAAACTGTTTTTT
CDR3: CASGLGGRTNEKLFF
size: NA
length: 15
V: TRBV12-5
D: NA
J: TRBJ1-4

DNA: TGCGCCAGCAGCTTTACCCCTTCAGGCTCTGGGGCCAACGTCCTGACTTTC
CDR3: CASSFTPSGSGANVLTF
size: NA
length: 17
V: TRBV5-1
D: NA
J: TRBJ2-6

DNA: TGTGCCAGCAGCTTGTTACGGACTAGTAGTACAGATACGCAGTATTTT
CDR3: CASSLLRTSSTDTQYF
size: NA
length: 16
V: TRBV7-2
D: TRBD2
J: TRBJ2-3

DNA: TGTGCCAGTAGTCGTAGCTGGCCCAGCTACGAGCAGTACTTC
CDR3: CASSRSWPSYEQYF
size: NA
length: 14
V: TRBV19
D: NA
J: TRBJ2-7

DNA: TGTGCCAGTAGTATTGGGGGTTTCAATGATCAGCCCCAGCATTTT
CDR3: CASSIGGFNDQPQHF
size: once
length: 15
V: TRBV19
D: NA
J: TRBJ1-5

DNA: TGTGCCAGCAGGGGTCCCTCCTACGAGCAGTACTTC
CDR3: CASRGPSYEQYF
size: few
length: 12
V: TRBV21-1
D: NA
J: TRBJ2-7

DNA: TGTGCCAGCAGCAACAGGGTGAATCAGCCCCAGCATTTT
CDR3: CASSNRVNQPQHF
size: NA
length: 13
V: TRBV6-6
D: NA
J: TRBJ1-5

DNA: TGTGCCAGCAGACCACAAAACAGGGGGCAGCATGGCTACACCTTC
CDR3: CASRPQNRGQHGYTF
size: medium-sized
length: 15
V: TRBV5-6
D: TRBD1
J: TRBJ1-2

DNA: TGTGCCAGCAGCGTAACCAGGGACTCCTACAATGAGCAGTTCTTC
CDR3: CASSVTRDSYNEQFF
size: NA
length: 15
V: TRBV7-3
D: NA
J: TRBJ2-1

DNA: TGTGCCTGGAGGGGCGGGATCAGCACAGATACGCAGTATTTT
CDR3: CAWRGGISTDTQYF
size: NA
length: 14
V: TRBV30
D: NA
J: TRBJ2-3

DNA: TGTGCCAGCAGTCCCGTTTCCGGGACAGGGTATAATGGCTACACCTTC
CDR3: CASSPVSGTGYNGYTF
size: NA
length: 16
V: TRBV6-6
D: TRBD1
J: TRBJ1-2

DNA: TGTGCCAGCAGTTTCATGGGACAGGGGAATTCACCCCTCCACTTT
CDR3: CASSFMGQGNSPLHF
size: NA
length: 15
V: TRBV27
D: TRBD1
J: TRBJ1-6

DNA: TGTGCCAGCAGCAAAACAGGGGGCGCCGGCACAGATACGCAGTATTTT
CDR3: CASSKTGGAGTDTQYF
size: NA
length: 16
V: TRBV7-7
D: TRBD1
J: TRBJ2-3

DNA: TGTGCCAGCAGCTTACTAGCGGGAGGCTATGAGCAGTTCTTC
CDR3: CASSLLAGGYEQFF
size: NA
length: 14
V: TRBV7-2
D: TRBD2
J: TRBJ2-1

DNA: TGTGCCAGCAGCCCCGGACTTGCGACAGATACGCAGTATTTT
CDR3: CASSPGLATDTQYF
size: few
length: 14
V: TRBV7-2
D: NA
J: TRBJ2-3

DNA: TGTGCCAGCAGCCTTGGGGAATCGCGGGGGGGCCTTGAGACCCAGTACTTC
CDR3: CASSLGESRGGLETQYF
size: NA
length: 17
V: TRBV5-4
D: TRBD2
J: TRBJ2-5